The clone carrying this T cell receptor beta chain appeared many times. The antigen is undetermined. During its preparation, the TCRbeta library received unique molecular identifiers. Each CDR3 protein gets one entry after TCRdb re-called the PCR reads with MiXCR. The sample carries approximately 200,000 distinct CDR3 sequences, approximately 6.8% recorded once. The sample belongs to a study of T-cell reconstitution after alpha-beta-depleted transplantation in children. General study results and limits: Surviving recipient T cells and thymic progenitors produced the high day-60 TCRbeta diversity seen in some patients. From newly produced T cells came most of the T-cell counts and diversity one year after transplant. By about two months after transplant, alpha-beta T cells reportedly arose from several hundred graft clones that had expanded.

V was trimmed by 4 bases and J by 1 base, leaving 10 bases between them. Germline CDR1 PRHDT, CDR2 FYEKMQ (reference sequence). The CDR3 has 14 amino acids. The source was PBMCs, collected before TCRalphabeta/CD19-depleted stem cell transplant. The rearrangement uses TRBV13 and TRBJ2-5; D is perhaps TRBD1 (6 bases). This TCR came from a girl less than two years old with combined immunodeficiency, due to receive a stem cell transplant. The CDR3 reads CASSSRTVQETQYF. The DNA for the CDR3 is TGTGCCAGCAGCTCCCGGACAGTCCAAGAGACCCAGTACTTC.